This T cell receptor (beta chain) was identified during a study of blood T cell repertoires in COVID-19. Study-level background: T cells, B-cell-depleted T cells, or PBMCs supplied cDNA or gDNA.

The CDR3 spans 15 residues. J lost 7 bases, V lost 8 bases, and 12 bases had no gene match. Germline V lookup: CDR1 MNHEY, CDR2 SMNVEV (reference sequence). The data were produced by immunoSEQ multiplex PCR, yet TCRdb's version contains in-frame clones alone and is incomplete. Seen here are roughly 230,000 clones, around 82% observed once, and the top ten hold approximately 4.8%. This chain links TRBV27 with TRBJ2-1; 9 bases align to TRBD1. The material sequenced was peripheral blood. The receptor's source is a man aged 50 or older with active or convalescent COVID-19. The CDR3 DNA sequence: TGTGCCAGCCGAGTGGGAGGACAGGGGAGAAATGAGCAGTTCTTC. This encodes CASRVGGQGRNEQFF.